The 22 T cell receptor beta chains below were found in one sample sequenced in a study of technical replicates of blood from a few donors. TCRdb keeps only in-frame clones here, not all; method: immunoSEQ multiplex PCR. The sample contains about 62,000 clones, around 92% of which appear only once. Sequencing was performed on PBMCs. These receptor sequences come from a human donor in good health. Some clones in this sample may be carry-over from other donors' samples.

The chain has TRBV7-9 and TRBJ2-7, with D hard to call. The CDR3 length is 14 residues. The germline V gene encodes CDR1 SEHNR and CDR2 FQNEAQ (reference sequence). Trimming removed 3 bases at V and 5 bases at J, with 14 bases between. For the CDR3, the DNA is TGTGCCAGCAGCTTCCCAAGACCAGGCAACGAGCAGTACTTC. Residues: CASSFPRPGNEQYF.

This clone has a single count. The chain joins TRBV5-4 to TRBJ2-5; 7 bases map to TRBD1. Germline CDR1 is SGHNT and CDR2 is YYREEE (reference sequence). V lost 3 bases, J lost 5 bases, and 7 bases stayed unmatched. This CDR3 has 14 residues. The CDR3 is CASSYPDRMETQYF. CDR3 coding DNA: TGTGCCAGCAGCTACCCGGACAGGATGGAGACCCAGTACTTC.

This rearrangement joins TRBV7-2 to TRBJ2-3, with a tentative D call TRBD2 (5 bases). Germline V gene data show CDR1 as SGHTA and CDR2 as FQGNSA. This CDR3 contains 16 residues. Trimming cost V 1 base and J 1 base, with 12 bases left between them. The CDR3 spells CASSLVPGIGTDTQYF. DNA for the CDR3: TGTGCCAGCAGCTTAGTGCCGGGAATAGGCACAGATACGCAGTATTTT.

The chain carries TRBV30 and TRBJ1-1, with D tentatively TRBD1 (5 bases). The CDR3 consists of 15 residues. Between the trimmed V and J ends, which lost 1 base and 4 bases, there was a span of 16 bases. From germline, CDR1 is GTSNPN and CDR2 SVGIG (reference sequence). The chain's CDR3 is CAWSAPGRGSTEAFF. CDR3 nucleotides: TGTGCCTGGAGTGCCCCGGGTAGGGGAAGCACTGAAGCTTTCTTT.

A few counts support this clone. V and J are TRBV4-1 and TRBJ1-1, with TRBD1 identical over 9 bases. The trim removed 3 bases at V and 7 bases at J, leaving 9 bases unmatched. The CDR3 extends over 15 amino acids. The germline gives CDR1 MGHRA, CDR2 YSYEKL. As DNA, the CDR3 is TGCGCCAGCAGCCATTACAGGGGGCAGCGGGGTGAAGCTTTCTTT. It specifies CASSHYRGQRGEAFF.

V is TRBV5-4 and J is TRBJ1-1; 7 positions match TRBD1. There are 16 residues in the CDR3. Germline CDR1 SGHNT, CDR2 YYREEE (reference sequence). Trimming took 0 bases from V and 5 from J; bases not matched to a gene: 10. The CDR3 here is CASSLDVTRGRTEAFF. The CDR3 region has the DNA TGTGCCAGCAGCTTGGACGTCACCAGGGGGAGGACTGAAGCTTTCTTT.

V gene TRBV18 combines with J gene TRBJ2-7; TRBD2 matches 9 bases. There are 15 residues in the CDR3. V lost 1 base to trimming and J lost 1 base; unmatched junction nucleotides: 2. From germline, CDR1 is KGHSH and CDR2 LQKENI. The CDR3 is CASSPLAGVSYEQYF. CDR3 in DNA: TGTGCCAGCTCACCACTAGCGGGGGTATCCTACGAGCAGTACTTC.

The chain employs TRBV6-5 and TRBJ1-2, with D possibly being TRBD1 (5 bases). The ends were cut back, 6 bases at V and 5 bases at J, with 10 bases in the middle. CDR1 and CDR2 (germline): MNHEY, SVGAGI. There are 12 residues in the CDR3. The CDR3 DNA reads TGTGCCAGCAGGCGACAGAGTTATGGCTACACCTTC. It yields the protein CASRRQSYGYTF.

This CDR3 is CASSLKGTGAGYTF. The CDR3 DNA reads TGCGCCAGCAGCTTAAAAGGGACAGGGGCTGGCTACACCTTC. The chain is built from TRBV5-1 and TRBJ1-2, with TRBD1 matching 10 bases. The CDR3 length is 14 residues. CDR1 is SGHRS, CDR2 YFSETQ, per germline. V dropped 2 bases and J dropped 7; count of bases not matched to a gene: 5.

The chain employs TRBV6-6 and TRBJ1-4; D not certain. V was pared by 7 bases and J by 3 bases, with 6 bases between. The CDR3 totals 12 residues. CDR1 and CDR2 from the germline V gene are MNHNY and SVGAGI (reference sequence). CDR3 residues: CASTGANEKLFF. The CDR3 DNA follows: TGTGCCAGCACCGGGGCTAATGAAAAACTGTTTTTT.

This chain links TRBV25-1 with TRBJ2-7; 13 nucleotides line up with TRBD2. Germline V gene sequence: CDR1 MGHDK, CDR2 SYGVNS. The CDR3 sequence is 16 residues long. V trimming: 6 bases; J trimming: 5 bases; junction bases outside the gene matches: 10. This chain's CDR3 is CASSSTSGRLFHEQYF. The CDR3 DNA reads as TGTGCCAGCAGCTCGACTAGCGGGAGGTTGTTCCACGAGCAGTACTTC.

The chain combines TRBV7-2 with TRBJ2-7; 9 nucleotides agree with TRBD2. CDR3 length: 16 residues. The trim removed 1 base at V and 6 bases at J, leaving 10 bases unmatched. Germline assignment: CDR1 SGHTA and CDR2 FQGNSA. CDR3 region: CASSLGLGTSPLEQYF. For the CDR3, the DNA is TGTGCCAGCAGCTTAGGATTGGGGACTAGCCCTCTCGAGCAGTACTTC.

The rearrangement uses TRBV19 and TRBJ2-2, with D possibly TRBD2 on 5 matching bases. The CDR3 consists of 15 residues. The V end was cut by 6 bases, the J end by 4 bases, with 15 bases between. Germline V CDR1 and CDR2: LNHDA, SQIVND (reference sequence). CDR3 amino acids: CASSTAAQATGELFF. The CDR3 region has the DNA TGTGCCAGTAGCACAGCGGCTCAGGCCACCGGGGAGCTGTTTTTT.

The V gene is TRBV5-6, the J gene TRBJ2-1, with 9 bases that match TRBD2. This CDR3 contains 16 residues. Germline V gives CDR1 SGHDT, CDR2 YYEEEE. V shed 4 bases and J 0 bases; nucleotides not matched to a gene: 5. Here the CDR3 reads CASSPNSGSSYNEQFF. The CDR3 region has the DNA TGTGCCAGCAGCCCCAATAGCGGGAGCTCCTACAATGAGCAGTTCTTC.

The gene calls are TRBV6-6 and TRBJ1-2; D call uncertain. Germline values: CDR1 MNHNY, CDR2 SVGAGI (reference sequence). V was trimmed by 5 bases and J by 2 bases, leaving 9 bases between them. The CDR3 spans 13 residues. The CDR3 DNA sequence: TGTGCCAGCAGTCCGGGGTTGAACTATGGCTACACCTTC. Its protein is CASSPGLNYGYTF.

The rearrangement joins TRBV7-2 to TRBJ2-2; 7 bases are shared with TRBD1. This CDR3 is built from 15 residues. The germline CDR1 and CDR2 sequences are SGHTA and FQGNSA. V trimming: 2 bases; J trimming: 0 bases; junction bases outside the gene matches: 0. The CDR3 spells CASSLQGANTGELFF. CDR3 nucleotides: TGTGCCAGCAGCTTACAGGGGGCGAACACCGGGGAGCTGTTTTTT.

This clone turned up a few times. The chain uses TRBV19 and TRBJ2-7; D might be TRBD2 (6 bases). The CDR3 consists of 15 residues. Germline V CDR1 and CDR2: LNHDA, SQIVND (reference sequence). The ends were cut back, 7 bases at V and 3 bases at J, with 19 bases in the middle. The CDR3 reads CASKGEKGGDYEQYF. Here the CDR3 DNA reads TGTGCCAGTAAGGGCGAAAAAGGAGGGGACTACGAGCAGTACTTC.

The chain links TRBV7-2 to TRBJ2-2; 11 nucleotides line up with TRBD2. Germline CDR1 and CDR2: SGHTA and FQGNSA. This CDR3 contains 17 residues. With V trimmed by 5 bases and J by 9 bases, 14 bases remained unmatched. The CDR3 region is CASSRGVLAGGFRELFF. The CDR3 nucleotides are TGTGCCAGCAGCCGCGGGGTTCTAGCGGGAGGTTTTCGGGAGCTGTTTTTT.

This chain connects TRBV5-4 to TRBJ1-2; D remains ambiguous. There are 16 residues in the CDR3. In germline, CDR1 is SGHNT, CDR2 YYREEE (reference sequence). V lost 3 bases, J lost 8 bases, and 23 bases lay in between. CDR3 loop: CASSSLVSDLTTGYTF. CDR3 coding DNA: TGTGCCAGCAGCTCATTGGTCTCTGATTTGACAACCGGCTACACCTTC. The variable domain in full, with the rest retrieved from reference TRBV5-4 and TRBJ1-2, is ETGVTQSPTHLIKTRGQQVTLRCSSQSGHNTVSWYQQALGQGPQFIFQYYREEENGRGNFPPRFSGLQFPNYSSELNVNALELDDSALYLCASSSLVSDLTTGYTFGSGTRLTVV.

The genes are TRBV7-2 and TRBJ2-1, with D possibly TRBD2 on 5 matching bases. V lost 6 bases and J lost 8, with 17 bases in between. The CDR3 has 14 residues. CDR1 and CDR2 from the germline V gene are SGHTA and FQGNSA. The CDR3 DNA follows: TGTGCCAGCAGGCAGGAGGCAGGTAGGTATGAGCAGTTCTTC. Residues: CASRQEAGRYEQFF.

This clone was counted once. In nucleotides, the CDR3 is TGTGCCAGCAGCTTACGGGACAGGGGAGCCGAAGCTTTCTTT. This translates into CASSLRDRGAEAFF. V usage is TRBV7-3 and J usage is TRBJ1-1; 10 bases agree with TRBD1. J was trimmed by 8 bases and V by 2 bases; bases with no gene match: 5. CDR3 length: 14 residues. Germline values: CDR1 SGHTA, CDR2 FQGTGA. Supplemented by reference TRBV7-3 and TRBJ1-1, the full variable domain reads GAGVSQTPSNKVTEKGKYVELRCDPISGHTALYWYRQSLGQGPEFLIYFQGTGAADDSGLPNDRFFAVRPEGSVSTLKIQRTERGDSAVYLCASSLRDRGAEAFFGQGTRLTVV.

V gene TRBV7-8 combines with J gene TRBJ2-5; 8 bases agree with TRBD2. Germline V gene lookup returns CDR1 SGHVS and CDR2 FQNEAQ. Trimming cost V 8 bases and J 0 bases; bases outside gene matches: 11. This CDR3 region has 16 residues. CDR3 loop: CASQNPAGEYQETQYF. As DNA, the CDR3 is TGTGCCAGCCAAAACCCAGCGGGGGAATACCAAGAGACCCAGTACTTC.